These T cell receptor beta chains were read from a single sample in a study. Sequenced by immunoSEQ multiplex PCR; TCRdb stores in-frame clones only, minus some. Counted here are 68,000 or so clones, about 93% occurring once; the ten biggest clones make up roughly 4.6%. Material for sequencing was PBMCs. The receptors shown here come from a man aged 35 to 55 with rheumatoid arthritis. Both conserved end residues are part of each CDR3. The D gene is left open where the match is weak. Only some rows state a clone size, as once, few, many or a class for expanded clones.

clone size	V gene	D gene	CDR3 length	J gene	CDR3 protein	CDR3 DNA
NA	TRBV7-3	TRBD2	16	TRBJ2-2	CASSLRGTSEGGELFF	TGTGCCAGCAGCTTAAGAGGGACTAGCGAGGGCGGGGAGCTGTTTTTT
once	TRBV7-9	NA	15	TRBJ2-1	CASSPPGQPQREQFF	TGTGCCAGCAGCCCACCGGGACAACCGCAGCGAGAGCAGTTCTTC
once	TRBV6-1	NA	16	TRBJ1-4	CASSEAVASTNEKLFF	TGTGCCAGCAGTGAAGCAGTAGCATCAACTAATGAAAAACTGTTTTTT
few	TRBV7-9	NA	14	TRBJ1-1	CASSLVTVNTEAFF	TGTGCCAGCAGCTTAGTGACAGTGAACACTGAAGCTTTCTTT
NA	TRBV9	TRBD1	14	TRBJ2-7	CASSSGQGKNEQYF	TGTGCCAGCAGCTCCGGACAGGGTAAAAACGAGCAGTACTTC
NA	TRBV10-3	TRBD2	14	TRBJ2-1	CAIKVAAGVNEQFF	TGTGCCATCAAGGTTGCGGCGGGAGTCAATGAGCAGTTCTTC
NA	TRBV19	NA	18	TRBJ1-5	CASRNTRDILRGNQPQHF	TGTGCCAGTAGGAATACACGGGACATACTACGAGGCAATCAGCCCCAGCATTTT
NA	TRBV7-9	NA	14	TRBJ1-1	CASSFGRVNTEAFF	TGTGCCAGCAGCTTCGGCAGGGTAAACACTGAAGCTTTCTTT
NA	TRBV5-1	NA	15	TRBJ1-4	CASSPQDGGNEKLFF	TGCGCCAGCAGCCCTCAGGACGGGGGGAATGAAAAACTGTTTTTT
few	TRBV28	TRBD1	14	TRBJ1-6	CASSQGGYYSPLHF	TGTGCCAGCAGTCAAGGGGGCTATTATTCACCCCTCCACTTT
NA	TRBV7-3	TRBD1	15	TRBJ1-1	CASSLMGQLNTEAFF	TGTGCCAGCAGCTTAATGGGACAGCTTAACACTGAAGCTTTCTTT
NA	TRBV3-1/TRBV3-2	NA	14	TRBJ1-4	CASSPTGGNEKLFF	TGTGCCAGCAGTCCCACGGGGGGCAATGAAAAACTGTTTTTT
NA	TRBV13	TRBD2	13	TRBJ2-1	CASRIAGEDEQFF	TGTGCCAGCAGGATAGCGGGAGAAGATGAGCAGTTCTTC
NA	TRBV19	NA	14	TRBJ1-1	CASSPPDRGAEAFF	TGTGCCAGTAGTCCACCCGACCGGGGAGCTGAAGCTTTCTTT
few	TRBV29-1	NA	13	TRBJ2-4	CSVVSLAKNIQYF	TGCAGCGTTGTGAGCTTAGCCAAAAACATTCAGTACTTC
NA	TRBV18	NA	13	TRBJ2-3	CASSRDVPDTQYF	TGTGCCAGCTCACGGGACGTCCCTGATACGCAGTATTTT
NA	TRBV19	NA	13	TRBJ2-5	CASAIGGKETQYF	TGTGCCAGTGCGATTGGTGGGAAAGAGACCCAGTACTTC
NA	TRBV6-5	NA	15	TRBJ1-3	CASSYSAGAGNTIYF	TGTGCCAGCAGTTACTCGGCCGGGGCAGGAAACACCATATATTTT
NA	TRBV27	NA	13	TRBJ2-7	CASSIGRTYEQYF	TGTGCCAGCAGTATAGGACGGACCTACGAGCAGTACTTC
NA	TRBV3-1/TRBV3-2	NA	14	TRBJ2-7	CASSQPSRSYEQYF	TGTGCCAGCAGCCAACCGAGCAGGTCCTACGAGCAGTACTTC
NA	TRBV3-1/TRBV3-2	TRBD2	19	TRBJ2-7	CASSQPTRGLAGVGYEQYF	TGTGCCAGCAGCCAGCCCACTCGTGGACTAGCGGGAGTGGGGTACGAGCAGTACTTC
NA	TRBV30	NA	15	TRBJ2-1	CAWRGKGLAYNEQFF	TGTGCCTGGAGGGGGAAGGGCTTGGCCTACAATGAGCAGTTCTTC
NA	TRBV4-2	NA	14	TRBJ1-1	CASSQDLRGTEAFF	TGTGCCAGCAGCCAAGATTTACGGGGCACTGAAGCTTTCTTT
NA	TRBV27	NA	15	TRBJ2-5	CASSFRPNWAETQYF	TGTGCCAGCAGTTTCCGACCGAACTGGGCAGAGACCCAGTACTTC
once	TRBV13	NA	17	TRBJ2-7	CASSLGAIGRLRYEQYF	TGTGCCAGCAGCCTAGGGGCTATCGGCCGTCTAAGGTACGAGCAGTACTTC
NA	TRBV6-5	NA	15	TRBJ2-1	CASSYEGRTDNEQFF	TGTGCCAGCAGTTACGAAGGGAGAACAGACAATGAGCAGTTCTTC
NA	TRBV5-1	NA	15	TRBJ1-2	CASSLSGGADYGYTF	TGCGCCAGCAGCTTATCTGGGGGCGCAGATTATGGCTACACCTTC
NA	TRBV7-2	NA	14	TRBJ2-5	CASSPGGTQETQYF	TGTGCCAGCAGCCCCGGCGGGACCCAAGAGACCCAGTACTTC
NA	TRBV5-5	TRBD1	13	TRBJ1-1	CASRHQGDTEAFF	TGTGCCAGCAGACACCAGGGGGACACTGAAGCTTTCTTT
few	TRBV19	TRBD2	18	TRBJ2-4	CASSIGRLAGWGKNIQYF	TGTGCCAGTAGTATAGGGAGACTAGCGGGATGGGGCAAAAACATTCAGTACTTC
NA	TRBV27	TRBD1	17	TRBJ2-7	CASSSKNPGTAAYEQYF	TGTGCCAGCAGTTCGAAGAATCCCGGGACAGCAGCTTACGAGCAGTACTTC
NA	TRBV14	TRBD1	15	TRBJ2-7	CASSQGQGYSYEQYF	TGTGCCAGCAGCCAAGGACAGGGCTACTCCTACGAGCAGTACTTC
NA	TRBV6-5	NA	15	TRBJ1-5	CASSYQGIGNQPQHF	TGTGCCAGCAGTTACCAGGGGATCGGCAATCAGCCCCAGCATTTT
NA	TRBV4-2	TRBD1	15	TRBJ1-5	CASSPEDRGNQPQHF	TGTGCCAGCAGCCCCGAGGACAGGGGGAATCAGCCCCAGCATTTT
NA	TRBV28	NA	15	TRBJ2-6	CASSTGTSGANVLTF	TGTGCCAGCAGTACCGGTACGTCTGGGGCCAACGTCCTGACTTTC
NA	TRBV6-5	TRBD1	14	TRBJ1-2	CASSYSGGGNGYTF	TGTGCCAGCAGTTACTCGGGAGGGGGCAATGGCTACACCTTC
NA	TRBV7-9	NA	13	TRBJ2-7	CASSFLDSYEQYF	TGTGCCAGCAGCTTTTTGGACAGCTACGAGCAGTACTTC
NA	TRBV10-1	NA	14	TRBJ1-1	CASSESGVGTEAFF	TGCGCCAGCAGTGAGTCGGGGGTCGGCACTGAAGCTTTCTTT
NA	TRBV30	TRBD1	14	TRBJ1-3	CAWTTTGTGNTIYF	TGTGCCTGGACCACGACAGGGACTGGAAACACCATATATTTT
once	TRBV6-5	NA	15	TRBJ2-5	CASSPTWGGQETQYF	TGTGCCAGCAGCCCGACGTGGGGGGGCCAGGAGACCCAGTACTTC
NA	TRBV7-3	NA	15	TRBJ2-1	CASSLKGQKNNEQFF	TGTGCCAGCAGCTTAAAAGGACAAAAGAACAATGAGCAGTTCTTC
once	TRBV7-2	NA	15	TRBJ2-1	CASSLGAGSYNEQFF	TGTGCCAGCAGCTTAGGGGCTGGCTCCTACAATGAGCAGTTCTTC
NA	TRBV5-1	NA	14	TRBJ2-5	CASSLAGSQETQYF	TGCGCCAGCAGCTTGGCAGGGTCCCAAGAGACCCAGTACTTC
NA	TRBV7-9	NA	16	TRBJ2-5	CASSLARARLQETQYF	TGTGCCAGCAGCTTAGCCAGGGCCCGCCTCCAAGAGACCCAGTACTTC
NA	TRBV7-6	TRBD2	18	TRBJ2-5	CASSYGTSGGAAQETQYF	TGTGCCAGCAGCTACGGGACTAGCGGGGGGGCGGCCCAAGAGACCCAGTACTTC
NA	TRBV4-2	NA	13	TRBJ2-7	CASSQDTSYEQYF	TGTGCCAGCAGCCAAGACACGTCCTACGAGCAGTACTTC
NA	TRBV5-6	TRBD2	14	TRBJ2-5	CASSLGRALETQYF	TGTGCCAGCAGCTTAGGGAGGGCCCTCGAGACCCAGTACTTC
NA	TRBV18	NA	13	TRBJ2-7	CASSPSSGFEQYF	TGTGCCAGCTCACCAAGTTCGGGGTTCGAGCAGTACTTC
NA	TRBV5-5	TRBD1	13	TRBJ1-2	CASSGGQGNGYTF	TGTGCCAGCAGCGGGGGACAGGGTAATGGCTACACCTTC
NA	TRBV5-6	NA	12	TRBJ1-1	CASRTMNTEAFF	TGTGCCAGCAGAACTATGAACACTGAAGCTTTCTTT
NA	TRBV5-8	TRBD1	15	TRBJ2-2	CASSVGTGGPGELFF	TGTGCCAGCAGCGTCGGGACAGGGGGCCCCGGGGAGCTGTTTTTT
NA	TRBV19	NA	15	TRBJ2-3	CASSPGQLLTDTQYF	TGTGCCAGTAGTCCCGGACAGCTTCTCACAGATACGCAGTATTTT
NA	TRBV15	NA	17	TRBJ2-5	CATSRDKAGGREETQYF	TGTGCCACCAGCAGAGATAAGGCGGGCGGTAGGGAGGAGACCCAGTACTTC
NA	TRBV6-5	NA	14	TRBJ2-4	CASSYEAIPGIQYF	TGTGCCAGCAGTTATGAGGCCATTCCTGGGATTCAGTACTTC
NA	TRBV27	TRBD2	13	TRBJ2-7	CATASGGFYEQYF	TGTGCCACCGCCAGCGGGGGCTTCTACGAGCAGTACTTC